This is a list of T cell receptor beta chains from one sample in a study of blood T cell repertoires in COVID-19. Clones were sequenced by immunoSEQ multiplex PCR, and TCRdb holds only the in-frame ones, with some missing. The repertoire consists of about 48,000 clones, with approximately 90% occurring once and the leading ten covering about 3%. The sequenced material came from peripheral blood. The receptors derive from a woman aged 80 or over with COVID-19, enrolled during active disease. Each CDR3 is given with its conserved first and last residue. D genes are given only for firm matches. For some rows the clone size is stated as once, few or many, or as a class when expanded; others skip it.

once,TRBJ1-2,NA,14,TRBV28,TGTGCCAGCAGTTTAATTTCCCGTCGGGATGGCTACACCTTC,CASSLISRRDGYTF
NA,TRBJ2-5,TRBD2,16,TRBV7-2,TGTGCCAGCAGCTCCGGTCTCCTGGTGGGGGGGGAGACCCAGTACTTC,CASSSGLLVGGETQYF
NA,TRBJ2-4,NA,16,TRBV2,TGTGCCAGCAGCGACAGGATCGACCTAGCCAAAAACATTCAGTACTTC,CASSDRIDLAKNIQYF
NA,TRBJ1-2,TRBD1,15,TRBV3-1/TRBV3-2,TGTGCCAGCAGCCCACGGGACAGGGGTAACTATGGCTACACCTTC,CASSPRDRGNYGYTF
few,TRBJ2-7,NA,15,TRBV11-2,TGTGCCAGCAGCTTAATAGCGGTACACTCCTACGAGCAGTACTTC,CASSLIAVHSYEQYF
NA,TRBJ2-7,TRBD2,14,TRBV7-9,TGTGCCAGCAGCTTAACTAGCGGGAGCCACGAGCAGTACTTC,CASSLTSGSHEQYF
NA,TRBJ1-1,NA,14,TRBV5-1,TGCGCCAGCAGCCCGACAACGGCGAAGACTGAAGCTTTCTTT,CASSPTTAKTEAFF
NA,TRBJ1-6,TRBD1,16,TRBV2,TGTGCCAGCAGGAAGGTGGAGGGGGCCTTAGGATCACCCCTCCACTTT,CASRKVEGALGSPLHF
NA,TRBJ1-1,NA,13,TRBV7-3,TGTGCCAGCAGCCGGACAGTGAACACTGAAGCTTTCTTT,CASSRTVNTEAFF
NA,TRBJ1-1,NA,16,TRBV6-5,TGTGCCAGCAGTTCCCCTTCAGGGGCTCAGAACACTGAAGCTTTCTTT,CASSSPSGAQNTEAFF
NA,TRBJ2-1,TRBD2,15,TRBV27,TGTGCCAGCAGCCCCGGACTAGCGGGGATCAATGAGCAGTTCTTC,CASSPGLAGINEQFF
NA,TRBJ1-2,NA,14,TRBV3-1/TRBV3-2,TGTGCCAGCAGCCTCCCCAACAGCTACTATGGCTACACCTTC,CASSLPNSYYGYTF
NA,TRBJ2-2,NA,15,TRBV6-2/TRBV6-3,TGTGCCAGCAGTTACCCGGGAGAGAACACCGGGGAGCTGTTTTTT,CASSYPGENTGELFF
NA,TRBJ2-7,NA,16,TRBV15,TGTGCCACCAGCAGAGGAGGCGGAACTAGATACTACGAGCAGTACTTC,CATSRGGGTRYYEQYF
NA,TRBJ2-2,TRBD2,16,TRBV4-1,TGCGCCAGCAGCCGAGCTCTAGCGGGGGGGTCCGGGGAGCTGTTTTTT,CASSRALAGGSGELFF
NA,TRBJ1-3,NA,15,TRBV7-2,TGTGCCAGCAGCCCCTTCCGGAGCTCTGGAAACACCATATATTTT,CASSPFRSSGNTIYF
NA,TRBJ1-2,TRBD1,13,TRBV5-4,TGTGCCAGCACCCCGAAAACAGGGGGATTTGACACCTTC,CASTPKTGGFDTF
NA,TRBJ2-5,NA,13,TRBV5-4,TGTGCCAGCAGCTCACAGGGCAGGGAGACCCAGTACTTC,CASSSQGRETQYF
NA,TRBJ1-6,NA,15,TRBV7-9,TGTGCCAGCAGCTTTCAGGGGTTGGCGAATTCACCCCTCCACTTT,CASSFQGLANSPLHF
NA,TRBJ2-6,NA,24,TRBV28,TGTGCCAGCAGTTTAGGATCGCCACTCAGCCCCCAGGAACGGTCAGCCTCTGGGGCCAACGTCCTGACTTTC,CASSLGSPLSPQERSASGANVLTF
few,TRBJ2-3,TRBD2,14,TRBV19,TGTGCCAGTAGTACGTATGATAGCGGGAGAGATCAGTATTTT,CASSTYDSGRDQYF
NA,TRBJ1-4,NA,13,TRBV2,TGTGCCAGCGTTGCGGGGGTCGATGAAAAACTGTTTTTT,CASVAGVDEKLFF
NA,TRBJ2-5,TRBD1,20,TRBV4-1,TGCGCCAGCAGCCATATAATCGCCCGGGACAGGGACCCGTACCAAGAGACCCAGTACTTC,CASSHIIARDRDPYQETQYF
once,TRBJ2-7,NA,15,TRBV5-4,TGTGCCAGCAGCCCCGGGCGGGGCCGATACTCCGAGCAGTACTTC,CASSPGRGRYSEQYF
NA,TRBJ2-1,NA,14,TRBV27,TGTGCCAGCAAGAGGGCAAGCTCCTACAATGAGCAGTTCTTC,CASKRASSYNEQFF
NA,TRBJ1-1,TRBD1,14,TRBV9,TGTGCCAGCAGCGTGACAGGGGAGGACACTGAAGCTTTCTTT,CASSVTGEDTEAFF
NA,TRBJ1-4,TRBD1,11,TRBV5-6,TGTGCCAGCAGCTACGACAGGGATCTGTTTTTT,CASSYDRDLFF